Shown below are 18 T cell receptor beta chains from a single sample sequenced in a study of T cell clonotyping in hematopoietic cell transplantation. This table comes from immunoSEQ multiplex PCR, and its TCRdb copy is limited to in-frame clones, with some not included. The sample shows some 18,000 clones, 86% of them seen only once. The time point was: recipient sample about 28 days before transplant, after cytoreduction. Source: peripheral blood mononuclear cells, taken before stem cell transplant. Source of these receptors: a man over 45 with acute myeloid leukemia. Some clones in this sample may be carry-over from other donors' samples.

The J gene is TRBJ2-5, the V gene TRBV4-3; 10 nucleotides agree with TRBD2. The CDR3 extends over 15 amino acids. Germline CDR1 and CDR2: LGHNA and YSLEER. Germline trimming cut 1 base from V and 1 base from J; bases unmatched to any gene: 0. CDR3 sequence reads: CASSQVAGGQETQYF. The CDR3, as DNA: TGCGCCAGCAGCCAAGTAGCGGGGGGCCAAGAGACCCAGTACTTC.

The CDR3: CASSLGIWQGWADTQYF. In DNA, the CDR3 is TGCGCCAGCAGCTTGGGGATCTGGCAGGGGTGGGCAGATACGCAGTATTTT. The chain uses TRBV5-1 and TRBJ2-3; possibly TRBD1 for D (6 bases). Trimming left V 0 bases short and J 4 bases short, with 18 bases between. This CDR3 contains 17 residues. Per the germline V gene, CDR1 is SGHRS and CDR2 is YFSETQ.

The rearrangement uses TRBV4-1 and TRBJ2-5, with 12 bases fitting TRBD2. The CDR3 runs to 15 residues. The V gene's germline CDR1 is MGHRA and CDR2 YSYEKL. With V trimmed by 1 base and J by 7 bases, 4 bases remained unmatched. The CDR3 is CASSQGLAGGLTQYF. The DNA of the CDR3 is TGCGCCAGCAGCCAAGGTCTAGCGGGGGGGCTGACCCAGTACTTC.

The gene calls are TRBV28 and TRBJ2-7; D gene ambiguous. This CDR3 region has 13 residues. Trimming pared 6 bases from V and 2 bases from J, leaving 11 bases between. In germline, CDR1 is MDHEN, CDR2 SYDVKM. The CDR3 loop reads CASRSGRTYEQYF. CDR3 nucleotide sequence: TGTGCCAGCAGATCCGGCAGAACCTACGAGCAGTACTTC.

The chain recombines TRBV28 with TRBJ2-7; D gene unclear. The V and J ends lost 4 bases and 0 bases respectively, with 13 bases between them. The CDR3 is 15 amino acids. Germline lookup yields CDR1 MDHEN and CDR2 SYDVKM. CDR3 in amino acids: CASSSPAGSSYEQYF. DNA for the CDR3: TGTGCCAGCAGTTCCCCGGCAGGAAGCTCCTACGAGCAGTACTTC.

The chain employs TRBV7-9 and TRBJ1-2; D gene ambiguous. Looked up from germline, CDR1 is SEHNR and CDR2 is FQNEAQ (reference sequence). This CDR3 has 15 amino acids. Trimming left V 2 bases short and J 8 bases short, with 18 bases between. The CDR3 spells CASSLLQSGTGGYTF. DNA of the CDR3: TGTGCCAGCAGCTTATTACAGTCGGGTACGGGCGGCTACACCTTC.

This chain joins TRBV9 and TRBJ2-5; D gene uncertain. The CDR3 contains 13 residues. Germline CDR1 is SGDLS and CDR2 is YYNGEE. The V and J ends lost 0 bases and 1 base respectively, with 4 bases between them. The CDR3 loop is CASSVGTQETQYF. In DNA form, the CDR3 reads TGTGCCAGCAGCGTAGGCACCCAAGAGACCCAGTACTTC.

The chain employs TRBV19 and TRBJ1-1; D unresolved. The CDR3 runs to 14 residues. Germline CDR1 LNHDA, CDR2 SQIVND (reference sequence). Trimming removed 9 bases from V and 0 bases from J, with 14 bases in between. CDR3 in amino acids: CASTDGPVNTEAFF. CDR3 in DNA: TGTGCCAGCACGGACGGCCCTGTGAACACTGAAGCTTTCTTT.

V gene TRBV14 combines with J gene TRBJ2-1; possibly TRBD2 for D (6 bases). Germline CDR1 is SGHDN and CDR2 is FVKESK. The CDR3 extends over 16 amino acids. Trimming took off 2 bases at V and 1 base at J, with 12 bases between the two ends. CDR3 sequence: CASSQLAGSSYNEQFF. CDR3 nucleotide sequence: TGTGCCAGCAGCCAACTCGCGGGGTCTTCCTACAATGAGCAGTTCTTC.

V usage is TRBV7-9 and J usage is TRBJ2-3; D gene uncertain. The CDR3 has 13 amino acids. The ends were cut back, 11 bases at V and 0 bases at J, with 12 bases in the middle. CDR1 is SEHNR, CDR2 FQNEAQ, per germline (reference sequence). The CDR3 nucleotides read TGTGCCGGGCGGATCTACAGCACAGATACGCAGTATTTT. Amino acids: CAGRIYSTDTQYF.

V gene TRBV19 combines with J gene TRBJ2-5; tentative D call: TRBD1 (5 bases). V was pared by 1 base and J by 3 bases, with 9 bases between. The CDR3 extends over 14 amino acids. Germline V gene data show CDR1 as LNHDA and CDR2 as SQIVND (reference sequence). This CDR3 reads CASSIGGGEETQYF. DNA for the CDR3: TGTGCCAGTAGTATAGGGGGCGGAGAAGAGACCCAGTACTTC.

The chain combines TRBV6-5 with TRBJ1-6; D unresolved. V was trimmed by 0 bases and J by 8 bases, leaving 11 bases between them. This CDR3 comprises 15 residues. The germline CDR1 and CDR2 sequences are MNHEY and SVGAGI. This CDR3 reads CASSYSRGHHSPLHF. The DNA of the CDR3 is TGTGCCAGCAGTTACTCAAGAGGGCACCATTCACCCCTCCACTTT.

The genes are TRBV6-5 and TRBJ2-7; TRBD2 aligns across 7 bases. CDR1 MNHEY and CDR2 SVGAGI come from the germline V gene. V lost 4 bases to trimming and J lost 12 bases; unmatched junction nucleotides: 18. This CDR3 comprises 15 residues. DNA for the CDR3: TGTGCCAGCAGTTTCAACGCGGGAGCATCACCGGGGTGGTACTTC. Encoded protein: CASSFNAGASPGWYF.

As for this clone: Other DNA variants within this sample encode the same CDR3. This chain links TRBV5-6 with TRBJ1-1; weak D call: TRBD1 (5 bases). CDR1 and CDR2 from the germline V gene are SGHDT and YYEEEE. V was cut by 3 bases and J by 4 bases, with 10 bases left in between. The CDR3 covers 13 residues. For the CDR3, the DNA is TGTGCCAGCAGCTGGGGCTTTAGCACTGAAGCTTTCTTT. Residues: CASSWGFSTEAFF. Full variable domain (missing parts from reference TRBV5-6 and TRBJ1-1): DAGVTQSPTHLIKTRGQQVTLRCSPKSGHDTVSWYQQALGQGPQFIFQYYEEEERQRGNFPDRFSGHQFPNYSSELNVNALLLGDSALYLCASSWGFSTEAFFGQGTRLTVV.

Concerning this clone itself: Other DNA sequences in this specimen translate into the identical CDR3. The chain couples TRBV6-5 to TRBJ2-7, with D perhaps matching TRBD1 or TRBD2 (5 bases each). Germline V gives CDR1 MNHEY, CDR2 SVGAGI. The CDR3 is 15 amino acids. Trimming cost V 0 bases and J 5 bases, with 14 bases left between them. This CDR3 reads CASSYSRGVGNEQYF. The CDR3, as DNA: TGTGCCAGCAGTTACTCGAGGGGCGTCGGAAACGAGCAGTACTTC.

CDR3 sequence: CARGLAGGLASYNEQFF. The CDR3 region has the DNA TGTGCCAGGGGACTAGCGGGGGGGCTGGCCTCCTACAATGAGCAGTTCTTC. V is TRBV6-8 and J is TRBJ2-1; 16 nucleotides align to TRBD2. Germline-derived CDR1 and CDR2 are MNHGY and SAAAGT. The V segment lost 9 bases and the J segment 0 bases; nucleotides outside the gene matches: 5. This CDR3 has 17 amino acids.

This sequence joins TRBV30 and TRBJ1-2; tentatively, D is TRBD1 (5 bases). The CDR3 is made up of 12 amino acids. Germline values: CDR1 GTSNPN, CDR2 SVGIG (reference sequence). The V gene lost 6 bases and the J gene lost 6 bases, with 14 bases spanning the gap. The CDR3 DNA is TGTGCCTGTGAAACAGGAGAGAATGGCTACACCTTC. Its translation: CACETGENGYTF.

The chain combines TRBV7-2 with TRBJ1-2; D unclear. This CDR3 is 14 amino acids long. Germline-derived CDR1 and CDR2 are SGHTA and FQGNSA. The V end lost 4 bases, the J end lost 4 bases, and 13 bases lay between the germline ends. The CDR3 sequence: CASSSSFRGYGYTF. Here the CDR3 DNA reads TGTGCCAGCAGCTCATCGTTCCGCGGCTATGGCTACACCTTC.